These 2 T cell receptor beta chains share one sample of origin, sequenced in a study of PD-1 blockade in classical Hodgkin lymphoma. Time point described: cycle 4 day 1 (C4D1), after 6 weeks of nivolumab. Brentuximab vedotin exposure varied among the patients, all of whom had relapsed after autologous stem cell transplantation. The method was immunoSEQ multiplex PCR; TCRdb's version includes in-frame clones alone and lacks a portion of them. This sample has tens of thousands of clones, with more than 80% found just once. Sample: peripheral blood mononuclear cells (PBMCs), taken before the fourth cycle of nivolumab. These receptors were collected from a human donor with classical Hodgkin lymphoma.

The V call is TRBV6-5, the J call TRBJ1-2; the match to TRBD1 covers 9 bases. V lost 5 bases, J lost 5 bases, and 6 bases stayed unmatched. The V gene's germline CDR1 is MNHEY and CDR2 SVGAGI. CDR3 length: 14 amino acids. The CDR3 here is CASSNRDRAYGYTF. The DNA of the CDR3 is TGTGCCAGCAGTAACCGGGACAGGGCTTATGGCTACACCTTC.

V is TRBV5-4 and J is TRBJ2-3; possible D gene TRBD2, 5 bases. CDR3 length equals 14 residues. In germline, CDR1 is SGHNT, CDR2 YYREEE (reference sequence). Between the trimmed V and J ends, which lost 0 bases and 6 bases, there was a span of 11 bases. CDR3 protein: CASSLELVTDTQYF. The CDR3 DNA reads as TGTGCCAGCAGCTTGGAACTAGTAACGGATACGCAGTATTTT.